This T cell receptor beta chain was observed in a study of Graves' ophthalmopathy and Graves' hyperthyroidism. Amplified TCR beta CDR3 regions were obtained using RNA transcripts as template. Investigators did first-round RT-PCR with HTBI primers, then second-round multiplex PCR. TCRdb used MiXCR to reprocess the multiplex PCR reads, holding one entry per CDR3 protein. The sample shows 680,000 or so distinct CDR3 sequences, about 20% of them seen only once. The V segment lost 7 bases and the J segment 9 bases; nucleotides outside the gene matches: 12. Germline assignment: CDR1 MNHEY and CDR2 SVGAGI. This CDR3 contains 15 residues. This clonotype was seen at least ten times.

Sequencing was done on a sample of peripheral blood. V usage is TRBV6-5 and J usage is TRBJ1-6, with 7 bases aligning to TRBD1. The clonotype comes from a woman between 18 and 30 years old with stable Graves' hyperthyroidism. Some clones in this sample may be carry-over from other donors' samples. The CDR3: CASISRDSTASPLHF. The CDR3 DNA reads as TGTGCCAGCATATCCCGGGACAGCACAGCTTCACCCCTCCACTTT.